This T cell receptor beta chain came from a study of T-cell memory formation after mild COVID-19. Study-level points and caveats: The CD4+ clones that contracted clustered mainly within CM and EM, and the CD8+ clones concentrated in EMRA.

About this clonotype: Its antigen is undetermined.

The authors produced TCR alpha and TCR beta cDNA libraries with sample barcodes and UMIs by 5'RACE using constant-segment primers. Each CDR3 protein gets one entry after TCRdb re-called the 5' RACE reads with MiXCR. Of 410,000 or so distinct CDR3 sequences listed, around 22% are singletons. This TCR was recovered from an adult woman who had mild COVID-19 (a few samples of this study predate the infection). Cell type and time point are not known. Material: PBMCs or a T cell subset sorted from them (not recorded which).

Here the CDR3 reads CASSQGETYGYTF. CDR3 coding DNA: TGTGCCAGCAGCCAAGGGGAGACCTATGGCTACACCTTC. J is TRBJ1-2 and V is TRBV27; a possible D gene is TRBD1 (5 bases). V dropped 6 bases and J dropped 4 bases, with 12 bases sitting between them. The CDR3 totals 13 residues. CDR1 and CDR2 from the germline V gene are MNHEY and SMNVEV (reference sequence).